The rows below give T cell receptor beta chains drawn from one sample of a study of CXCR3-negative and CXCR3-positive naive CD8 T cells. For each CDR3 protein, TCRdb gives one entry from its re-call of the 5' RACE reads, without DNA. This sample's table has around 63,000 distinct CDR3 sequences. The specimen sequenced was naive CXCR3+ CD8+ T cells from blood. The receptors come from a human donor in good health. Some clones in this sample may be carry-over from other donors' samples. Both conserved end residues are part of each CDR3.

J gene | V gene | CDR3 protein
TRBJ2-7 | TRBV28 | CASSPPRSPYEQYF
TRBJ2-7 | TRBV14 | CASSQSTGPTYEQYF
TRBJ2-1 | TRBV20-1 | CSAKLTPGLEDFYEQFF
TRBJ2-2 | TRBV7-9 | CASSPPLVTGELFF
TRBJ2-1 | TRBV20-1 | CSARDGGRSSYNEQFF
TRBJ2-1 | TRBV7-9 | CASTLRRTGNDEQFF
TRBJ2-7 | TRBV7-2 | CASSETDGGYEQYF
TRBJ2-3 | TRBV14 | CASSPRDRVKGPDTQYF
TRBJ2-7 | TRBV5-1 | CASSRDNYEQYF
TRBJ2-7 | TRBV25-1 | CASSEFEWEGHLF
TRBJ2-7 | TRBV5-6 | CASSLRGRFYEQYF
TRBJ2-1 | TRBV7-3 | CASSLKDHNEQLF
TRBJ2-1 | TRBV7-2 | CASRVAGDNEQFF
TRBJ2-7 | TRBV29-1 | CSVQGQGAPYEQYF
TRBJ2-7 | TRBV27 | CGSRSGLAGALDEQYF
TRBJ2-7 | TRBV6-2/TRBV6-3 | CASCDTGYEQYF
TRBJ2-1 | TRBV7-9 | CASSLVVGMNEQFF
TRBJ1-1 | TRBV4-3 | CASSQTIGGIAVNTEAFF
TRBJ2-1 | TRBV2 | CASSVGTSLYNEQFF
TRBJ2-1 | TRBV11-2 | CASSLVAGGYNEQFF
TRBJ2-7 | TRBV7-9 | CASSLVNYEQYF
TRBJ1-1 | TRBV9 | CASSVGQGTMNTEAFF
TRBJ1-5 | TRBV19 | CASSINGGKRQPQHF
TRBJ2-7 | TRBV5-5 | CASSSLLREQYF
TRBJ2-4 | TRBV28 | CASSLSGLGNIQYF
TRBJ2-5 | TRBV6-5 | CASNHYGEETQYF